The 30 T cell receptor beta chains below all came from one sample that was sequenced in a study of identical twins' blood T cells. TCRdb re-called the 5' RACE reads through MiXCR, storing one row per CDR3 protein. The sample shows roughly 340,000 distinct CDR3 sequences, under 30% of them seen only once. The specimen was PBMCs. The receptors here all came from a woman aged 18-55 years in good health.

This chain links TRBV9 with TRBJ2-3; no definite D call. The CDR3 is made up of 14 amino acids. Trimming cost V 0 bases and J 2 bases, with 7 bases left between them. The germline V gene has CDR1 SGDLS and CDR2 YYNGEE. CDR3 bases: TGTGCCAGCAGCGTAGGGGTCTACACAGATACGCAGTATTTT. It codes for CASSVGVYTDTQYF. Based on the CDR3 plus reference TRBV9 and TRBJ2-3, the full variable domain is DSGVTQTPKHLITATGQRVTLRCSPRSGDLSVYWYQQSLDQGLQFLIQYYNGEERAKGNILERFSAQQFPDLHSELNLSSLELGDSALYFCASSVGVYTDTQYFGPGTRLTVL.

The chain combines TRBV6-1 with TRBJ2-1, with 9 bases identical to TRBD2. CDR1 MNHNS and CDR2 SASEGT come from the germline V gene. V lost 9 bases to trimming and J lost 1 base; unmatched junction nucleotides: 13. The CDR3 is made up of 17 amino acids. CDR3 region: CASIAGVSAGSYNEQFF. The CDR3 DNA is TGTGCCAGTATAGCGGGAGTGAGCGCTGGATCCTACAATGAGCAGTTCTTC.

This clonotype has just a few counts. This rearrangement joins TRBV5-4 to TRBJ1-5; the D gene is possibly TRBD1 (6 bases). Trimming removed 5 bases from V and 0 bases from J, with 24 bases in between. Germline values: CDR1 SGHNT, CDR2 YYREEE (reference sequence). This CDR3 has 19 amino acids. The DNA for the CDR3 is TGTGCCAGCAGACCAACACCGGGACAATCCCCTCATAGCAATCAGCCCCAGCATTTT. Amino acid sequence: CASRPTPGQSPHSNQPQHF.

The chain recombines TRBV27 with TRBJ1-5; D is possibly TRBD1 (5 bases). CDR3 length equals 15 residues. Trimming took 9 bases from V and 0 from J, leaving 15 bases between them. Germline V CDR1 and CDR2: MNHEY, SMNVEV (reference sequence). The CDR3 sequence: CASRRGTVSNQPQHF. CDR3 coding DNA: TGTGCCAGTAGAAGGGGAACAGTTAGCAATCAGCCCCAGCATTTT.

Many counts were recorded for this clonotype. The chain couples TRBV7-8 to TRBJ1-5, with a tentative D call TRBD1 (6 bases). The CDR3 totals 14 residues. Trimming left V 3 bases short and J 4 bases short, with 10 bases between. Germline lookup yields CDR1 SGHVS and CDR2 FQNEAQ. The CDR3 protein is CASSLGGRNQPQHF. CDR3 DNA sequence: TGTGCCAGCAGCTTGGGGGGCAGGAATCAGCCCCAGCATTTT.

V and J are TRBV3-1 and TRBJ2-2; 9 bases fit TRBD1. Germline V lookup: CDR1 LGHDT, CDR2 YNNKEL (reference sequence). V was pared by 1 base and J by 6 bases, with 0 bases of the junction left unmatched. CDR3 length: 14 residues. In nucleotides, the CDR3 is TGTGCCAGCAGCCAAGGACAGGGGGCCGGGGAGCTGTTTTTT. It is translated as CASSQGQGAGELFF.

About this clonotype itself: It may be a read error: a sequence one base away is much more abundant. The chain employs TRBV18 and TRBJ1-1; no reliable D call. CDR1 and CDR2 (germline): KGHSH, LQKENI. The V end was cut by 6 bases, the J end by 2 bases, with 16 bases between. This CDR3 comprises 15 residues. Here the CDR3 reads CASSRRETTNTEAFF. The CDR3 region has the DNA TGTGCCAGCTCCCGACGGGAGACAACAAACACTGAAGCTTTCTTT. Full variable domain (missing parts from reference TRBV18 and TRBJ1-1): NAGVMQNPRHLVRRRGQEARLRCSPMKGHSHVYWYRQLPEEGLKFMVYLQKENIIDESGMPKERFSAEFPKEGPSILRIQQVVRGDSAAYFCASSRRETTNTEAFFGQGTRLTVV.

Many counts were recorded for this clonotype. V is TRBV30 and J is TRBJ2-4; unclear D gene. The CDR3 is 12 amino acids. Per germline, CDR1 GTSNPN and CDR2 SVGIG (reference sequence). Trimming stripped 0 bases from V and 6 bases from J, with 6 bases between. In DNA, the CDR3 is TGTGCCTGGAGTGTAGCTGGAAACATTCAGTACTTC. It codes for CAWSVAGNIQYF.

This clonotype was counted between two and nine times. The rearrangement joins TRBV29-1 to TRBJ2-2; no clear D gene. In germline, CDR1 is SQVTM, CDR2 ANQGSEA. The CDR3 covers 12 residues. With 6 bases removed from V and 1 base from J, the gap between germline ends came to 6 bases. CDR3 DNA: TGCAGCGTATCGCAGAACACCGGGGAGCTGTTTTTT. This codes for CSVSQNTGELFF.

This clonotype was counted a few times. CDR3 region: CASSLADGPNQPQHF. As DNA, the CDR3 is TGTGCCAGCAGCTTAGCGGACGGTCCCAATCAGCCCCAGCATTTT. The chain combines TRBV7-9 with TRBJ1-5; the D is unclear. This CDR3 comprises 15 residues. V lost 0 bases and J lost 3, with 9 bases in between. Germline CDR1 is SEHNR and CDR2 is FQNEAQ (reference sequence).

J is TRBJ1-1 and V is TRBV29-1, with TRBD1 as a possible D gene (5 bases). Germline CDR1 SQVTM, CDR2 ANQGSEA. This CDR3 region has 15 residues. V was pared by 0 bases and J by 4 bases, with 15 bases between. CDR3 residues: CSVEELVEGSTEAFF. The CDR3, as DNA: TGCAGCGTTGAAGAACTAGTGGAGGGGAGCACTGAAGCTTTCTTT.

This sequence joins TRBV20-1 and TRBJ2-1; possibly TRBD2 for D (7 bases). Germline V CDR1 and CDR2: DFQATT, SNEGSKA (reference sequence). The CDR3 length is 16 residues. With 0 bases removed from V and 6 bases from J, the gap between germline ends came to 18 bases. The chain's CDR3 is CSARDSRGAVVNEQFF. The CDR3 DNA follows: TGCAGTGCTAGAGACTCTCGGGGGGCGGTGGTCAATGAGCAGTTCTTC.

Details on this clonotype: A read error may be the cause here, since a much bigger clone is one base away. This chain links TRBV10-3 with TRBJ1-2; D uncertain. V lost 5 bases and J 8 bases, leaving 15 bases between the germline ends. The CDR3 runs 13 residues. Germline lookup yields CDR1 ENHRY and CDR2 SYGVKD. CDR3 protein: CAISLAEAGGYTF. DNA of the CDR3: TGTGCCATCAGTCTCGCAGAGGCAGGCGGCTACACCTTC.

In this sample, this clonotype turned up a few times. The V gene is TRBV10-3, the J gene TRBJ1-5, with D maybe TRBD1 (6 bases). Looked up from germline, CDR1 is ENHRY and CDR2 is SYGVKD. V lost 3 bases, J lost 6 bases, and 9 bases lay in between. This CDR3 region has 13 residues. This CDR3 reads CAISDGTSQPQHF. The CDR3 DNA follows: TGTGCCATCAGTGACGGGACAAGTCAGCCCCAGCATTTT.

This clonotype was observed a handful of times. The CDR3 protein is CASSAGGSSTDTQYF. The CDR3, as DNA: TGTGCCAGCAGTGCGGGGGGTAGCTCCACAGATACGCAGTATTTT. This chain joins TRBV28 and TRBJ2-3, with 8 bases lining up with TRBD2. Germline V gives CDR1 MDHEN, CDR2 SYDVKM. After removal of 5 bases from V and 2 bases from J, the junction contained 6 bases not matched to a gene. The CDR3 is 15 amino acids.

This clonotype occurred once. The junction departs from the called germline gene at one end, perhaps through a read error. The V and J genes are TRBV18 and TRBJ2-2; D may be TRBD1 or TRBD2 (5 bases each). CDR3 length: 17 amino acids. CDR1 and CDR2 from the germline V gene are KGHSH and LQKENI. The CDR3 sequence: CASSPPSSRGDTRELFF. The DNA of the CDR3 is TGTGCCAGCTCACCACCCTCTTCTAGGGGAGACACCAGGGAGCTGTTTTTT. The whole variable domain, filled in from reference TRBV18 and TRBJ2-2, reads NAGVMQNPRHLVRRRGQEARLRCSPMKGHSHVYWYRQLPEEGLKFMVYLQKENIIDESGMPKERFSAEFPKEGPSILRIQQVVRGDSAAYFCASSPPSSRGDTRELFFGEGSRLTVL.

The table lists this clonotype with many counts. CDR3 DNA sequence: TGTGCCAGCAGCTTATACGGGGAGCTGTTTTTT. Its translation is CASSLYGELFF. This rearrangement joins TRBV11-3 to TRBJ2-2; unclear D gene. The V end was cut by 2 bases, the J end by 7 bases, with 2 bases between. The CDR3 runs to 11 residues. Germline lookup yields CDR1 SGHNT and CDR2 YENEEA.

This clonotype was counted at least ten times. This chain connects TRBV12-3 or TRBV12-4 to TRBJ2-2, with 9 bases matching TRBD1. Losses at the gene ends were 5 bases for V and 5 bases for J; bases not matched to a gene: 9. This CDR3 comprises 16 residues. The CDR3 coding sequence is TGTGCCAGCAGTACAGCAGGACAGGGGTCGACCGGGGAGCTGTTTTTT. It yields the protein CASSTAGQGSTGELFF.

The rearrangement uses TRBV7-9 and TRBJ1-5; TRBD1 matches at 9 bases. CDR1 is SEHNR, CDR2 FQNEAQ, per germline (reference sequence). This CDR3 has 15 amino acids. Losses at the gene ends were 4 bases for V and 3 bases for J; bases not matched to a gene: 4. The CDR3: CASSSQGAINQPQHF. The CDR3 coding sequence is TGTGCCAGCAGCTCACAGGGGGCTATCAATCAGCCCCAGCATTTT. The complete variable domain, with remaining parts taken from reference TRBV7-9 and TRBJ1-5, reads DTGVSQNPRHKITKRGQNVTFRCDPISEHNRLYWYRQTLGQGPEFLTYFQNEAQLEKSRLLSDRFSAERPKGSFSTLEIQRTEQGDSAMYLCASSSQGAINQPQHFGDGTRLSIL.

This clonotype came up a few times. Here the CDR3 DNA reads TGCGCCAGCAGCTTGGGAGATAAGCGCTATGGCTACACCTTC. Translation gives CASSLGDKRYGYTF. The chain links TRBV5-1 to TRBJ1-2, with D hard to call. The CDR3 sequence is 14 residues long. V lost 0 bases and J 4 bases, leaving 10 bases between the germline ends. Germline loops: CDR1 SGHRS, CDR2 YFSETQ.

This chain joins TRBV20-1 and TRBJ2-2; 8 bases agree with TRBD2. The V and J ends lost 0 bases and 3 bases, in that order; junction bases with no gene match: 3. Germline V gene sequence: CDR1 DFQATT, CDR2 SNEGSKA (reference sequence). This CDR3 contains 15 residues. The CDR3 nucleotides are TGCAGTGCTAGAGAGGGGGGACTAGACACCGGGGAGCTGTTTTTT. It encodes CSAREGGLDTGELFF.

The CDR3 sequence is CASRPGTDYYGYTF. The CDR3 DNA reads as TGCGCCAGCCGGCCTGGGACAGATTATTATGGCTACACCTTC. The rearrangement links TRBV5-1 to TRBJ1-2; 7 positions match TRBD1. V shed 7 bases and J 5 bases; nucleotides not matched to a gene: 11. The CDR3 has 14 amino acids. Germline V gene sequence: CDR1 SGHRS, CDR2 YFSETQ.

The sample holds many counts of this clonotype. The chain employs TRBV6-5 and TRBJ2-3; D is undetermined. Trimming pared 0 bases from V and 3 bases from J, leaving 7 bases between. This CDR3 comprises 14 residues. Germline V gene lookup returns CDR1 MNHEY and CDR2 SVGAGI. This chain's CDR3 is CASSYSPLTDTQYF. For the CDR3, the DNA is TGTGCCAGCAGTTACTCTCCCCTTACAGATACGCAGTATTTT.

This clonotype was counted between two and nine times. The junction differs from germline at one of its ends, possibly a read error. This chain links TRBV20-1 with TRBJ2-2; TRBD1 matches 7 bases. Germline values: CDR1 DFQATT, CDR2 SNEGSKA (reference sequence). The length of the CDR3 is 14 residues. The CDR3 reads CSARQGSNIGELFF. The CDR3 DNA reads as TGCAGTGCTCGACAGGGATCGAACATCGGGGAGCTGTTTTTT.

About this clonotype: The germline gene is not matched at one end of the junction; a read error may be the cause. The chain couples TRBV2 to TRBJ2-2; TRBD1 is a possible D gene (5 bases). Germline assignment: CDR1 SNHLY and CDR2 FYNNEI. This CDR3 comprises 13 residues. CDR3 region: CASSEGAVGELFF. CDR3 sequence (DNA): TGTGCCAGCAGCGAAGGGGCCGTCGGGGAGCTGTTTTTT.

The chain carries TRBV19 and TRBJ2-7; D gene unclear. The CDR3 runs 13 residues. Trimming took off 3 bases at V and 3 bases at J, with 9 bases between the two ends. Germline V gene data show CDR1 as LNHDA and CDR2 as SQIVND (reference sequence). The CDR3 coding sequence is TGTGCCAGTAGTATGGTAGCCAACTACGAGCAGTACTTC. Protein product: CASSMVANYEQYF.

This clonotype was counted a few times. The gene calls are TRBV5-1 and TRBJ1-4; 7 bases map to TRBD1. Trimming took 2 bases from V and 3 from J; bases not matched to a gene: 7. This CDR3 has 16 amino acids. CDR1 and CDR2 from the germline V gene are SGHRS and YFSETQ. Here the CDR3 reads CASSFGGQASNEKLFF. The CDR3 DNA sequence: TGCGCCAGCAGCTTCGGTGGACAGGCCTCTAATGAAAAACTGTTTTTT.

The gene calls are TRBV20-1 and TRBJ2-3; 9 nucleotides line up with TRBD2. CDR3 size: 15 residues. The V gene end was trimmed by 3 bases and the J gene end by 6 bases; junction bases not matched to a gene: 10. Germline lookup yields CDR1 DFQATT and CDR2 SNEGSKA (reference sequence). In nucleotides, the CDR3 is TGCAGTGCTAGGGGGAGCGGGGGGTTCTCGGATACGCAGTATTTT. Translation: CSARGSGGFSDTQYF.

The genes are TRBV29-1 and TRBJ1-1; a weak D match, TRBD1 (5 bases). The V gene lost 7 bases and the J gene lost 2 bases, with 14 bases spanning the gap. This CDR3 has 13 amino acids. Germline loops: CDR1 SQVTM, CDR2 ANQGSEA. The CDR3 DNA reads TGCAGCGGCAGGGTAGGGATCAACACTGAAGCTTTCTTT. Translated, it gives CSGRVGINTEAFF. The whole variable domain, remainder taken from reference TRBV29-1 and TRBJ1-1, is SAVISQKPSRDICQRGTSLTIQCQVDSQVTMMFWYRQQPGQSLTLIATANQGSEATYESGFVIDKFPISRPNLTFSTLTVSNMSPEDSSIYLCSGRVGINTEAFFGQGTRLTVV.

The table lists this clonotype with a few counts. This sequence joins TRBV20-1 and TRBJ2-1; no clear D gene. Germline CDR1 and CDR2: DFQATT and SNEGSKA (reference sequence). V was shortened by 2 bases and J by 4 bases, with 15 bases between the two germline ends. There are 15 residues in the CDR3. The CDR3 DNA sequence: TGCAGTGCTAGAAAGGCCCAGAGCCCATACAATGAGCAGTTCTTC. Encoded protein: CSARKAQSPYNEQFF.